This passage covers 30 T cell receptor beta chains from one sample sequenced in a study of blood T cell repertoires in COVID-19. TCRdb keeps only in-frame clones here, not all; method: immunoSEQ multiplex PCR. This sample has 200,000 or so clones, with approximately 91% found just once. Specimen: peripheral blood. Source of these receptors: a man in his sixties or seventies with active or convalescent COVID-19.

V gene TRBV19 combines with J gene TRBJ1-6; TRBD1 matches 7 bases. The CDR3 is made up of 15 amino acids. V shed 7 bases and J 6 bases; nucleotides not matched to a gene: 9. Germline CDR1 reads LNHDA; CDR2 reads SQIVND (reference sequence). The CDR3: CASTSRQGGNSPLHF. The CDR3 coding sequence is TGTGCCAGTACCTCCAGACAGGGCGGTAATTCACCCCTCCACTTT.

The chain combines TRBV30 with TRBJ1-1, with D possibly being TRBD1 (5 bases). Between the trimmed V and J ends, which lost 7 bases and 1 base, there was a span of 10 bases. Germline V gives CDR1 GTSNPN, CDR2 SVGIG (reference sequence). The CDR3 contains 12 residues. CDR3 nucleotides: TGTGCCTCGGGACTCAGGAACACTGAAGCTTTCTTT. Amino acid sequence: CASGLRNTEAFF.

This clone has only a few counts. The J gene is TRBJ2-2, the V gene TRBV4-3; 9 bases map to TRBD1. The CDR3 is made up of 15 amino acids. Unmatched junction bases numbered 2, after V lost 5 bases and J lost 1 base. Germline V gene sequence: CDR1 LGHNA, CDR2 YSLEER. The CDR3 sequence: CASSTGQGNTGELFF. For the CDR3, the DNA is TGCGCCAGCAGCACGGGACAGGGGAACACCGGGGAGCTGTTTTTT.

This chain connects TRBV28 to TRBJ1-2; no reliable D call. Germline values: CDR1 MDHEN, CDR2 SYDVKM. V was pared by 10 bases and J by 2 bases, with 17 bases between. The length of the CDR3 is 14 residues. CDR3 region: CATPQKDGNYGYTF. For the CDR3, the DNA is TGTGCCACCCCCCAAAAAGACGGGAACTATGGCTACACCTTC.

The V gene is TRBV19, the J gene TRBJ1-5; D possibly corresponds to TRBD1 (5 bases). The V gene's germline CDR1 is LNHDA and CDR2 SQIVND (reference sequence). The CDR3 contains 16 residues. V lost 4 bases and J 2 bases, leaving 15 bases between the germline ends. The CDR3 DNA is TGTGCCAGTAGTACCCTCCCCGGGGGGGGCAATCAGCCCCAGCATTTT. Amino acids: CASSTLPGGGNQPQHF.

The chain couples TRBV11-2 to TRBJ2-7; TRBD2 matches 11 bases. The V gene's germline CDR1 is SGHAT and CDR2 FQNNGV. The CDR3 is 15 amino acids. V trimming: 8 bases; J trimming: 3 bases; junction bases outside the gene matches: 9. CDR3 DNA: TGTGCCAGCCGGGGACTAGCGGAAGTCTTCTACGAGCAGTACTTC. Translating gives CASRGLAEVFYEQYF.

This clone appeared a single time. This rearrangement joins TRBV28 to TRBJ2-3, with D unclear. Germline-derived CDR1 and CDR2 are MDHEN and SYDVKM. The CDR3 loop spans 14 amino acids. The V end was cut by 0 bases, the J end by 2 bases, with 6 bases between. The CDR3 sequence: CASSLWADTDTQYF. Here the CDR3 DNA reads TGTGCCAGCAGTTTATGGGCAGACACAGATACGCAGTATTTT.

This chain connects TRBV15 to TRBJ2-7; TRBD1 matches at 8 bases. In germline, CDR1 is LNHNV, CDR2 YYDKDF (reference sequence). The CDR3 runs to 14 residues. V trimming: 5 bases; J trimming: 2 bases; junction bases outside the gene matches: 5. The CDR3 coding sequence is TGTGCCACCAGCGCTCACAGGGGGGCCTACGAGCAGTACTTC. Translated: CATSAHRGAYEQYF.

This rearrangement joins TRBV2 to TRBJ2-1; a possible D gene is TRBD1 (5 bases). CDR1 is SNHLY, CDR2 FYNNEI, per germline. V lost 3 bases and J lost 12, with 18 bases in between. This CDR3 is 14 amino acids long. The CDR3 spells CASSEPLRGTGQFF. CDR3 sequence (DNA): TGTGCCAGCAGTGAGCCCCTAAGGGGCACAGGGCAGTTCTTC. Full variable domain (missing parts from reference TRBV2 and TRBJ2-1): EPEVTQTPSHQVTQMGQEVILRCVPISNHLYFYWYRQILGQKVEFLVSFYNNEISEKSEIFDDQFSVERPDGSNFTLKIRSTKLEDSAMYFCASSEPLRGTGQFFGPGTRLTVL.

This chain links TRBV2 with TRBJ1-3; D not certain. This CDR3 has 15 residues. CDR1 is SNHLY and CDR2 is FYNNEI in the germline V gene. Between the trimmed V and J ends, which lost 8 bases and 0 bases, there was a span of 14 bases. The CDR3 region has the DNA TGTGCCAGCGGAAAGGCAGGCCTCTCTGGAAACACCATATATTTT. The encoded protein is CASGKAGLSGNTIYF. The variable domain in full, with the rest retrieved from reference TRBV2 and TRBJ1-3, is EPEVTQTPSHQVTQMGQEVILRCVPISNHLYFYWYRQILGQKVEFLVSFYNNEISEKSEIFDDQFSVERPDGSNFTLKIRSTKLEDSAMYFCASGKAGLSGNTIYFGEGSWLTVV.

DNA of the CDR3: TGCGCCAGCAGTAGACTAGCGGGGTCCCACACAGATACGCAGTATTTT. Its protein product is CASSRLAGSHTDTQYF. This rearrangement joins TRBV5-1 to TRBJ2-3; 11 positions agree with TRBD2. Germline-derived CDR1 and CDR2 are SGHRS and YFSETQ. CDR3 length: 16 amino acids. Trimming removed 5 bases from V and 2 bases from J; junction bases left unmatched: 7.

J is TRBJ2-7 and V is TRBV10-2; 10 nucleotides match TRBD1. Germline CDR1 is WSHSY and CDR2 is SAAADI. CDR3 length: 13 residues. Unmatched junction bases numbered 1, after V lost 5 bases and J lost 3 bases. CDR3 region: CASSRDRGYEQYF. CDR3 sequence (DNA): TGCGCCAGCAGTCGGGACAGGGGCTACGAGCAGTACTTC.

V gene TRBV5-6 combines with J gene TRBJ1-2; D is possibly TRBD1 (6 bases). Deletions cut 4 bases from V and 0 bases from J, with 13 bases between. Germline V gene lookup returns CDR1 SGHDT and CDR2 YYEEEE. The CDR3 runs 15 residues. DNA of the CDR3: TGTGCCAGCAGCACCGGACAGCTATCTAACTATGGCTACACCTTC. Protein sequence: CASSTGQLSNYGYTF.

V is TRBV7-9 and J is TRBJ2-5, with 7 bases matching TRBD2. The junction had 3 bases not matched to a gene; V was cut back by 0 bases and J by 2 bases. CDR3 length equals 15 residues. Germline-derived CDR1 and CDR2 are SEHNR and FQNEAQ (reference sequence). The CDR3 sequence: CASSLASGYQETQYF. Here the CDR3 DNA reads TGTGCCAGCAGCTTAGCTAGCGGGTATCAAGAGACCCAGTACTTC.

For this clone: Other DNA sequences in this specimen translate into the identical CDR3. This CDR3 is CASSFSNQPQHF. In nucleotides, the CDR3 is TGTGCCAGCAGCTTCAGCAATCAGCCCCAGCATTTT. The chain has TRBV12-3 or TRBV12-4 and TRBJ1-5; the D is unclear. This CDR3 is built from 12 residues. Trimming cost V 6 bases and J 1 base, with 4 bases left between them.

The V and J genes are TRBV3-1 (or the pseudogene TRBV3-2) and TRBJ2-1, with 12 bases identical to TRBD2. CDR3 length: 17 residues. V lost 1 base to trimming and J lost 6 bases; unmatched junction nucleotides: 7. Germline loops: CDR1 LGHDT, CDR2 YNNKEL (reference sequence). CDR3 sequence (DNA): TGTGCCAGCAGCCAAGTTGCTAGCGGGAGGGGGGGCAATGAGCAGTTCTTC. This codes for CASSQVASGRGGNEQFF.

This clone was recorded at least ten times. The chain has TRBV7-7 and TRBJ2-3, with 11 bases matching TRBD2. V lost 5 bases, J lost 4 bases, and 5 bases stayed unmatched. Germline V lookup: CDR1 SSHAT, CDR2 FNYEAQ (reference sequence). CDR3 length: 15 residues. The CDR3 DNA reads as TGTGCCAGCAGCCAACTAGCGGGAGATGCAGATACGCAGTATTTT. Protein: CASSQLAGDADTQYF. The full variable domain, its missing parts supplied by reference TRBV7-7 and TRBJ2-3, is GAGVSQSPRYKVTKRGQDVTLRCDPISSHATLYWYQQALGQGPEFLTYFNYEAQPDKSGLPSDRFSAERPEGSISTLTIQRTEQRDSAMYRCASSQLAGDADTQYFGPGTRLTVL.

This clone was seen just once. The genes are TRBV10-1 and TRBJ2-1; 7 bases map to TRBD2. The V gene end was trimmed by 3 bases and the J gene end by 6 bases; junction bases not matched to a gene: 17. The CDR3 runs to 18 residues. From germline, CDR1 is WNHNN and CDR2 SYGVQD (reference sequence). Written as DNA, the CDR3 is TGCGCCAGCAGTGACCGTATCGGTCTTGGGTCGGGGGGCAATGAGCAGTTCTTC. Amino acids: CASSDRIGLGSGGNEQFF.

This clone was observed at least ten times. At one boundary the junction diverges from the germline segment, which might be a read error. This rearrangement joins TRBV6-2 or TRBV6-3 to TRBJ2-7; D call uncertain. Germline loops: CDR1 MNHEY, CDR2 SVGEGT. This CDR3 is 14 amino acids long. CDR3 nucleotides: TGTGCCAGCAGTTACGCGCTCTCTTCCTCCGAGCAGTACTTC. It is translated as CASSYALSSSEQYF.

This sequence joins TRBV13 and TRBJ2-7; 10 nucleotides line up with TRBD2. The CDR3 contains 15 residues. Germline V gene data show CDR1 as PRHDT and CDR2 as FYEKMQ (reference sequence). Trimming at V came to 5 bases and at J to 0 bases, leaving 4 bases not matched to a gene. Here the CDR3 DNA reads TGTGCCAGCAGCCTCGGACTAGCGGCCTCCTACGAGCAGTACTTC. Translating gives CASSLGLAASYEQYF.

The rearrangement uses TRBV3-1 (or the pseudogene TRBV3-2) and TRBJ2-7, with a tentative D call TRBD1 (5 bases). CDR1 and CDR2 (germline): LGHDT, YNNKEL (reference sequence). Deletions cut 5 bases from V and 2 bases from J, with 13 bases between. This CDR3 is built from 14 residues. Written as DNA, the CDR3 is TGTGCCAGCAGCTATGAGACAGAGACCTACGAGCAGTACTTC. It translates to CASSYETETYEQYF.

The chain recombines TRBV7-8 with TRBJ2-1; D is possibly TRBD2 (6 bases). The CDR3 consists of 16 residues. Trimming removed 0 bases at V and 5 bases at J, with 14 bases between. Germline V CDR1 and CDR2: SGHVS, FQNEAQ. The CDR3 spells CASSLALREPDNEQFF. In DNA, the CDR3 is TGTGCCAGCAGCTTAGCGCTGCGGGAACCGGACAATGAGCAGTTCTTC.

The chain recombines TRBV6-4 with TRBJ2-3; tentatively, D is TRBD2 (5 bases). Germline V gene lookup returns CDR1 MRHNA and CDR2 SNTAGT. The ends were cut back, 6 bases at V and 4 bases at J, with 17 bases in the middle. This CDR3 has 15 amino acids. The CDR3 DNA sequence: TGTGCCAGCAGAGACGCAGCGGCAGGTTCAGATACGCAGTATTTT. Amino acids: CASRDAAAGSDTQYF.

The J gene is TRBJ2-7, the V gene TRBV7-2; 7 bases are shared with TRBD1. CDR1 SGHTA and CDR2 FQGNSA come from the germline V gene. The CDR3 contains 14 residues. With V trimmed by 3 bases and J by 2 bases, 4 bases remained unmatched. As DNA, the CDR3 is TGTGCCAGCAGCTTGGACAGGACCACCTACGAGCAGTACTTC. This gives the protein CASSLDRTTYEQYF.

The chain uses TRBV6-5 and TRBJ1-1; D gene unclear. CDR1 is MNHEY, CDR2 SVGAGI, per germline. The CDR3 has 15 residues. Trimming pared 0 bases from V and 4 bases from J, leaving 12 bases between. The CDR3 region has the DNA TGTGCCAGCAGTTACTCGATTTCGGGAGGCACTGAAGCTTTCTTT. Protein sequence: CASSYSISGGTEAFF.

The V call is TRBV10-2, the J call TRBJ2-7, with no clear D. V lost 3 bases and J lost 0, with 6 bases in between. The V gene's germline CDR1 is WSHSY and CDR2 SAAADI. The CDR3 spans 13 residues. In DNA, the CDR3 is TGCGCCAGCAGTGATGGCAGCTCCTACGAGCAGTACTTC. This gives the protein CASSDGSSYEQYF.

The chain employs TRBV27 and TRBJ1-4; 10 bases fit TRBD1. Germline CDR1 and CDR2: MNHEY and SMNVEV (reference sequence). The CDR3 has 16 amino acids. V shed 1 base, J shed 2 bases, and the junction held 1 base outside the gene matches. The DNA for the CDR3 is TGTGCCAGCAGTTTATTGACAGGGGGCACTAATGAAAAACTGTTTTTT. Translation gives CASSLLTGGTNEKLFF.

About this clone itself: Its ends do not fully match the called genes, so a read error is possible. The rearrangement links TRBV7-8 to TRBJ2-2; TRBD1 might be the D (5 bases). The CDR3 totals 15 residues. Germline V gene data show CDR1 as SGHVS and CDR2 as FQNEAQ. The CDR3 loop reads CANSPWQGSTGELFF. The DNA of the CDR3 is TGTGCCAACAGCCCCTGGCAGGGTTCGACCGGGGAGCTGTTTTTT.

The V and J genes are TRBV28 and TRBJ1-5; D not resolved. The CDR3 is 14 residues long. V lost 3 bases and J lost 7, with 13 bases in between. Germline CDR1 MDHEN, CDR2 SYDVKM. Here the CDR3 DNA reads TGTGCCAGCAGTTTCATGAGGCAGCTCCAGCCCCAGCATTTT. Translating gives CASSFMRQLQPQHF.

As to this clone: The same CDR3 can be traced to other DNA sequences in this sample. This rearrangement joins TRBV6-5 to TRBJ1-2; 10 bases are shared with TRBD1. The CDR3 sequence is 14 residues long. CDR1 and CDR2 from the germline V gene are MNHEY and SVGAGI. After removal of 5 bases from V and 4 bases from J, the junction contained 4 bases not matched to a gene. The CDR3 sequence is CASSRQGAGYGYTF. In DNA form, the CDR3 reads TGTGCCAGCAGTCGACAGGGGGCAGGCTATGGCTACACCTTC.